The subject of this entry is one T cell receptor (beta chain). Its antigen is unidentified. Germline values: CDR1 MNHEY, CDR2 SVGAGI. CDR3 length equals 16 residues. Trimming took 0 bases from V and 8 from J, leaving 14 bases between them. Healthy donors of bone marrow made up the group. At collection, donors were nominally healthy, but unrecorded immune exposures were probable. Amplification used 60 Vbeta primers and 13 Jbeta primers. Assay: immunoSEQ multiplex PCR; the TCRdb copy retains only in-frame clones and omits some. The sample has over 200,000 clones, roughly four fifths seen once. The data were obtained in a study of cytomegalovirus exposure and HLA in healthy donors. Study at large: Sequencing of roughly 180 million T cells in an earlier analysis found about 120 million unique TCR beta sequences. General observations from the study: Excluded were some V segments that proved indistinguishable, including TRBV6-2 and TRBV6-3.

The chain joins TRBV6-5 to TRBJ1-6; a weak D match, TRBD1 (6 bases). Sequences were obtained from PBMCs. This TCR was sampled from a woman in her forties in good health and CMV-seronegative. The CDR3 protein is CASSYSTMPGDSPLHF. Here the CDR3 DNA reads TGTGCCAGCAGTTACTCGACCATGCCAGGGGATTCACCCCTCCACTTT.